The 8 T cell receptor beta chains below come from one sample, sequenced in a study of cytomegalovirus exposure and HLA in healthy donors. A multiplex PCR was run with 60 Vbeta primers and 13 Jbeta primers. Profiling relied on immunoSEQ multiplex PCR, and the TCRdb table lists in-frame clones only, not all of them. The sample contains a few hundred thousand clones, 60% to 80% of which appear only once. Sequenced sample: PBMCs. Receptor source: a woman aged 30 to 39 in good health and CMV-seronegative.

This clone was counted between two and nine times. V is TRBV10-2 and J is TRBJ2-7, with TRBD2 matching 10 bases. The length of the CDR3 is 16 residues. The germline CDR1 and CDR2 sequences are WSHSY and SAAADI. Trimming removed 8 bases from V and 2 bases from J; junction bases left unmatched: 12. CDR3 in DNA: TGCGCCAGCGGGGAAACCGGACTAGCGGTCCCCTACGAGCAGTACTTC. Its protein is CASGETGLAVPYEQYF.

V and J are TRBV4-2 and TRBJ1-1, with D perhaps TRBD1 (6 bases). The CDR3 length is 15 residues. V was cut by 3 bases and J by 0 bases, with 11 bases left in between. Germline values: CDR1 LGHNA, CDR2 YNFKEQ. CDR3: CASSHPGQLNTEAFF. Here the CDR3 DNA reads TGTGCCAGCAGCCACCCGGGACAACTGAACACTGAAGCTTTCTTT.

This clone has a handful of counts. V and J are TRBV4-1 and TRBJ2-5, with a tentative D call TRBD2 (6 bases). The CDR3 has 18 amino acids. CDR1 is MGHRA, CDR2 YSYEKL, per germline. Trimming cost V 0 bases and J 1 base, with 18 bases left between them. The CDR3 region is CASSQDRRKTSRQETQYF. CDR3 nucleotides: TGCGCCAGCAGCCAAGATAGGAGGAAAACTAGCCGCCAAGAGACCCAGTACTTC.

The CDR3 coding sequence is TGTGCCAGCAGCGTAGCCTCAGGAGGTAGTGAGCAGTTCTTC. Amino acid sequence: CASSVASGGSEQFF. The rearrangement links TRBV9 to TRBJ2-1; perhaps TRBD2 as D (5 bases). The germline gives CDR1 SGDLS, CDR2 YYNGEE. The CDR3 covers 14 residues. Trimming removed 0 bases from V and 9 bases from J, with 13 bases in between.

The rearrangement links TRBV28 to TRBJ1-2; 7 bases match TRBD1. With V trimmed by 9 bases and J by 5 bases, 6 bases remained unmatched. From germline, CDR1 is MDHEN and CDR2 SYDVKM. The CDR3 runs 12 residues. The CDR3 DNA follows: TGTGCCAGTTGGACAGGCGTATATGGCTACACCTTC. Translated, it gives CASWTGVYGYTF.

The table lists this clone with a few counts. This CDR3 is CASSLELAGYNEQFF. DNA of the CDR3: TGCGCCAGCAGCTTGGAACTAGCGGGCTACAATGAGCAGTTCTTC. The rearrangement uses TRBV5-1 and TRBJ2-1, with TRBD2 matching 9 bases. This CDR3 has 15 amino acids. Germline V gene data show CDR1 as SGHRS and CDR2 as YFSETQ. V was pared by 0 bases and J by 3 bases, with 1 base of the junction left unmatched.

The V and J genes are TRBV13 and TRBJ1-3; D possibly corresponds to TRBD1 (6 bases). The CDR3 runs 14 residues. Trimming took off 4 bases at V and 4 bases at J, with 11 bases between the two ends. The V gene's germline CDR1 is PRHDT and CDR2 FYEKMQ (reference sequence). The CDR3 DNA follows: TGTGCCAGCAGCTACCAGGGGAGAGGAAACACCATATATTTT. It encodes CASSYQGRGNTIYF.

The chain carries TRBV7-7 and TRBJ2-1; D is ambiguous. The germline V gene encodes CDR1 SSHAT and CDR2 FNYEAQ (reference sequence). The CDR3 has 17 residues. The ends were cut back, 3 bases at V and 5 bases at J, with 20 bases in the middle. In DNA form, the CDR3 reads TGTGCCAGCAGCTTGTACGGTTTCCAGGCCGCCAACAATGAGCAGTTCTTC. Its protein product is CASSLYGFQAANNEQFF.